This T cell receptor (beta chain) was recovered during a study of blood T cell repertoires in COVID-19. Study background: Acute-phase and convalescent COVID-19 samples originated in the United States, Italy and Spain. PBMCs, B-cell-depleted T cells, or T cells provided the cDNA or gDNA that made up the material.

Produced via immunoSEQ multiplex PCR; TCRdb's table is partial and in-frame only. The sample carries about 100,000 clones, around 90% recorded once. Sequencing was carried out using peripheral blood. This TCR came from a human donor in a cohort sampled during active COVID-19.

The chain's CDR3 is CASSPRGLFGNTIYF. As DNA, the CDR3 is TGTGCCAGCAGTCCCAGGGGGCTATTTGGAAACACCATATATTTT. The chain has TRBV7-2 and TRBJ1-3, with 8 bases fitting TRBD1. CDR1 is SGHTA and CDR2 is FQGNSA in the germline V gene. The CDR3 runs to 15 residues. V lost 6 bases to trimming and J lost 3 bases; unmatched junction nucleotides: 7.